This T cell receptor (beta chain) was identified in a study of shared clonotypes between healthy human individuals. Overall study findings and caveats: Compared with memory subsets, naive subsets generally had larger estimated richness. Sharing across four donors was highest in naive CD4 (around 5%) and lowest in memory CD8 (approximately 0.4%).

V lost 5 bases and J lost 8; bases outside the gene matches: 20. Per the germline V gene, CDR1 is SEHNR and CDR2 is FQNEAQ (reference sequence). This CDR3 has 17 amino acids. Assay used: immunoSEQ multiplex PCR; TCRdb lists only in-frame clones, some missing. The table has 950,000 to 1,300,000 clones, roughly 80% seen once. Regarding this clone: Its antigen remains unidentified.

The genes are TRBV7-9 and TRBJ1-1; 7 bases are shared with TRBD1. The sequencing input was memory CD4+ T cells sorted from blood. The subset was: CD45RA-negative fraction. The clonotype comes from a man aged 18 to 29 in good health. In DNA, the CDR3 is TGTGCCAGCAGCGGGGCCACTTACCGGGACAGTGCGTCAGAAGCTTTCTTT. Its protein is CASSGATYRDSASEAFF.